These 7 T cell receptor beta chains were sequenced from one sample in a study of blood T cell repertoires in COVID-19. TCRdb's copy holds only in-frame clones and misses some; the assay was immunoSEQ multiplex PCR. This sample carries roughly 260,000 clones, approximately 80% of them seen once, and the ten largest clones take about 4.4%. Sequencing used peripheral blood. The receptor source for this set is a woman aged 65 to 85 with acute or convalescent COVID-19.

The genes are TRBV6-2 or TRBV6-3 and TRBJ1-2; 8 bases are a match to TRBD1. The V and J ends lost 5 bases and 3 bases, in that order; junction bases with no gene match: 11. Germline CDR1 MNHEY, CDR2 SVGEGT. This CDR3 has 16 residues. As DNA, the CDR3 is TGTGCCAGCAGTCCAGTTGGACAGGGAGGATACTATGGCTACACCTTC. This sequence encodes CASSPVGQGGYYGYTF.

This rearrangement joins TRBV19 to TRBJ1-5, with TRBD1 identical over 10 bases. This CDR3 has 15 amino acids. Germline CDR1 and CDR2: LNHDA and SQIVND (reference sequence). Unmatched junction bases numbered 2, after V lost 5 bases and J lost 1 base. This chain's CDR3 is CASSLGQGSNQPQHF. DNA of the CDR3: TGTGCCAGTAGTTTGGGACAGGGGAGCAATCAGCCCCAGCATTTT. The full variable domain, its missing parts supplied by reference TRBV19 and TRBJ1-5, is DGGITQSPKYLFRKEGQNVTLSCEQNLNHDAMYWYRQDPGQGLRLIYYSQIVNDFQKGDIAEGYSVSREKKESFPLTVTSAQKNPTAFYLCASSLGQGSNQPQHFGDGTRLSIL.

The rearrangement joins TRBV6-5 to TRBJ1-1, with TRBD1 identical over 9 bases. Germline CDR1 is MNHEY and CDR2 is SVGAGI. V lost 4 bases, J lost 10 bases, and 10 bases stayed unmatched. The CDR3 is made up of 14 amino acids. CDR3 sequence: CASSSPGTGFGAFF. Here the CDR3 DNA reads TGTGCCAGCAGTTCCCCCGGGACAGGGTTCGGAGCTTTCTTT.

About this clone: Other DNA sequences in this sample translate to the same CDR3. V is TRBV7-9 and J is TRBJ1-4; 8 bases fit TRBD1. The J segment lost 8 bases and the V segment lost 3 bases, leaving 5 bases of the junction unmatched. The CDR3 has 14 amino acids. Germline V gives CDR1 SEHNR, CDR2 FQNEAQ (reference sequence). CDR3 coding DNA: TGTGCCAGCAGCTTCGGACAGGGAGGCGAAAAACTGTTTTTT. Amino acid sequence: CASSFGQGGEKLFF.

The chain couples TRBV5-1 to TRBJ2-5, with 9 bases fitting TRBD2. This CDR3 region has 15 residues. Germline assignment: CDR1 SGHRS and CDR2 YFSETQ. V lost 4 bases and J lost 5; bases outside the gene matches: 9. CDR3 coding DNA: TGCGCCAGCAGCGTAGCTAGCGGGAACAAGGAGACCCAGTACTTC. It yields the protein CASSVASGNKETQYF.

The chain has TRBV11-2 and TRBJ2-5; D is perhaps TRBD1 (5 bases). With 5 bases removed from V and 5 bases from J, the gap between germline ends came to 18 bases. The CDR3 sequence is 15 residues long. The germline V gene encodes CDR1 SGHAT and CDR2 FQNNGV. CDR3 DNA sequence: TGTGCCAGCAGCCTGGGTTCAGCCAGGGTTGAGACCCAGTACTTC. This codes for CASSLGSARVETQYF. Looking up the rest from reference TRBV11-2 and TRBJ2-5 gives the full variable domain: EAGVAQSPRYKIIEKRQSVAFWCNPISGHATLYWYQQILGQGPKLLIQFQNNGVVDDSQLPKDRFSAERLKGVDSTLKIQPAKLEDSAVYLCASSLGSARVETQYFGPGTRLLVL.

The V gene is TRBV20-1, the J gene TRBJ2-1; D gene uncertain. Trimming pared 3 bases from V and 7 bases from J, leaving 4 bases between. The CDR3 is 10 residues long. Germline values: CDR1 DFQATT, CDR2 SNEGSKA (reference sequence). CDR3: CSASSNEQFF. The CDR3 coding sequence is TGCAGTGCTAGTTCTAATGAGCAGTTCTTC.